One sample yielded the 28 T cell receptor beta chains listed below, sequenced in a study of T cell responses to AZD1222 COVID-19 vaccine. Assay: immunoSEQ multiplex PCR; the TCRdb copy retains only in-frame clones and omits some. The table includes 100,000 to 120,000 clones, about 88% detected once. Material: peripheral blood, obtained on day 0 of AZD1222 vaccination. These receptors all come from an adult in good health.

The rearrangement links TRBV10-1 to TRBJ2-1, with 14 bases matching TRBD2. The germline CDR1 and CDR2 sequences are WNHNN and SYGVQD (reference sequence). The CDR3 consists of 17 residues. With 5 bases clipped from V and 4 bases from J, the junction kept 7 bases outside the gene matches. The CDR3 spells CASSPTSGRAGYNEQFF. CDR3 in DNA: TGCGCCAGCAGTCCGACTAGCGGGAGGGCCGGTTACAATGAGCAGTTCTTC.

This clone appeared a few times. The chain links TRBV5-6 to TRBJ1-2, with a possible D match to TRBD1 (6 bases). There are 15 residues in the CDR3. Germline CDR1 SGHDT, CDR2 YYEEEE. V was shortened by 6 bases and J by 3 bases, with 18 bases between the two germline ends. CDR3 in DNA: TGTGCCAGCACCGTAGGGGGGATTGGTGACTATGGCTACACCTTC. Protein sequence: CASTVGGIGDYGYTF.

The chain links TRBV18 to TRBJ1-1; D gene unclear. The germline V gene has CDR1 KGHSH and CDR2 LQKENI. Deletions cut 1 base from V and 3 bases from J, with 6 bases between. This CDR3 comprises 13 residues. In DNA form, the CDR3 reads TGTGCCAGCTCACCACAGAGGGACACTGAAGCTTTCTTT. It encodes CASSPQRDTEAFF.

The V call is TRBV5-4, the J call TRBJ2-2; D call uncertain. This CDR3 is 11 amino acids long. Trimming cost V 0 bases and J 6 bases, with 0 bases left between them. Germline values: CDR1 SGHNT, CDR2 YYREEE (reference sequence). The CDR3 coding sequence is TGTGCCAGCAGCTTGGCCGGGGAGCTGTTTTTT. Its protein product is CASSLAGELFF.

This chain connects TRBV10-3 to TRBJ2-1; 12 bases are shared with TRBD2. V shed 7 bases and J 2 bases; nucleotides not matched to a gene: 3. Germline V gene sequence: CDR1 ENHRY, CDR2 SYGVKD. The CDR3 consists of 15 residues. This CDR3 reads CAIKGLAGTYNEQFF. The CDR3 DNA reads TGTGCCATCAAAGGACTAGCGGGAACCTACAATGAGCAGTTCTTC.

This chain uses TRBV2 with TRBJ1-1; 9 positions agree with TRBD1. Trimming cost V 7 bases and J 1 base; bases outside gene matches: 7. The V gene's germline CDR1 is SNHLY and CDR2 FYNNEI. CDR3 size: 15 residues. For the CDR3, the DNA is TGTGCCAGCACCCGGGACAGGGCTGAGAACACTGAAGCTTTCTTT. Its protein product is CASTRDRAENTEAFF. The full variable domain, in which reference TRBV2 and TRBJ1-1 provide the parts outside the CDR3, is EPEVTQTPSHQVTQMGQEVILRCVPISNHLYFYWYRQILGQKVEFLVSFYNNEISEKSEIFDDQFSVERPDGSNFTLKIRSTKLEDSAMYFCASTRDRAENTEAFFGQGTRLTVV.

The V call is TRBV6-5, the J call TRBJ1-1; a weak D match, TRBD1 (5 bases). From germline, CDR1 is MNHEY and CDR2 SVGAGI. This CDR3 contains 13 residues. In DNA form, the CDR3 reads TGTGGGACCAGGGCCGTTCCGGGCACTGAAGCTTTCTTT. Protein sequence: CGTRAVPGTEAFF.

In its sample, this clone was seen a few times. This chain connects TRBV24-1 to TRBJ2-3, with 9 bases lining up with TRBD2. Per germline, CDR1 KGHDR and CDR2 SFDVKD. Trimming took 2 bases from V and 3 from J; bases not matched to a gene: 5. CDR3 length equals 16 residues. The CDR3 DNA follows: TGTGCCACCAGTGATTGGGGGCGGGGGGGTACAGATACGCAGTATTTT. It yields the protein CATSDWGRGGTDTQYF.

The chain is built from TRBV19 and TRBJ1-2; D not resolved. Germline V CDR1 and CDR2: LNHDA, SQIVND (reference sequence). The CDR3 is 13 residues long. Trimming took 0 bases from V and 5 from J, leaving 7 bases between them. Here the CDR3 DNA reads TGTGCCAGTAGTATAGAATTTAGGTATGGCTACACCTTC. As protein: CASSIEFRYGYTF. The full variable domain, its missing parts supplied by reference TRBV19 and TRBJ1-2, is DGGITQSPKYLFRKEGQNVTLSCEQNLNHDAMYWYRQDPGQGLRLIYYSQIVNDFQKGDIAEGYSVSREKKESFPLTVTSAQKNPTAFYLCASSIEFRYGYTFGSGTRLTVV.

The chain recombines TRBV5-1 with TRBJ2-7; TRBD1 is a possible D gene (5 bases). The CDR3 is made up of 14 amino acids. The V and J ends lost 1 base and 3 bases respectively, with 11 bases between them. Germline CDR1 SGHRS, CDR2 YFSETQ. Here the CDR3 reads CASSLSDRNYEQYF. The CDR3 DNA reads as TGCGCCAGCAGCTTGTCTGACAGAAACTACGAGCAGTACTTC.

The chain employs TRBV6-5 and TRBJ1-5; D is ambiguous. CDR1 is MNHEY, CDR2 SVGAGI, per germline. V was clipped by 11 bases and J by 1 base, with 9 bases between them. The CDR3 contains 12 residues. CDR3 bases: TGTGCCGTCGCGAGAAGCAATCAGCCCCAGCATTTT. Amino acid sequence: CAVARSNQPQHF.

The CDR3 DNA is TGCGCCAGCAGCTCCGAGCCGGGGAATCAGCCCCAGCATTTT. Protein product: CASSSEPGNQPQHF. The V gene is TRBV5-1, the J gene TRBJ1-5; D is unresolved. Deletions cut 3 bases from V and 4 bases from J, with 11 bases between. CDR3 length: 14 residues. The germline CDR1 and CDR2 sequences are SGHRS and YFSETQ.

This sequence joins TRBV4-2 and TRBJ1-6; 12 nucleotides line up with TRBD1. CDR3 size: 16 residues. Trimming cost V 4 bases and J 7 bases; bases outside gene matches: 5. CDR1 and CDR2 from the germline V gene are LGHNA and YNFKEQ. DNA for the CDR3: TGTGCCAGCAGCCCGGGACAGGGGGCTCAAAATTCACCCCTCCACTTT. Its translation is CASSPGQGAQNSPLHF.

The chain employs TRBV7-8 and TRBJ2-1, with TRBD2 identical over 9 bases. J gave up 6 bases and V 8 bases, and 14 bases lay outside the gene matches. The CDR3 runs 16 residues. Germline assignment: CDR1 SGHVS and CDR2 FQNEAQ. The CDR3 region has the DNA TGTGCCAGCGCTAGGCCTAGCGGGGACGTGGGCAATGAGCAGTTCTTC. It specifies CASARPSGDVGNEQFF.

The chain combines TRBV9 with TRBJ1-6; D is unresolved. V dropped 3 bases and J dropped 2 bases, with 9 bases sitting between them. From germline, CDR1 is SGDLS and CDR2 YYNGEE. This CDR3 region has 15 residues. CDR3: CASSEGVPYNSPLHF. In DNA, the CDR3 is TGTGCCAGCAGCGAGGGAGTCCCCTATAATTCACCCCTCCACTTT.

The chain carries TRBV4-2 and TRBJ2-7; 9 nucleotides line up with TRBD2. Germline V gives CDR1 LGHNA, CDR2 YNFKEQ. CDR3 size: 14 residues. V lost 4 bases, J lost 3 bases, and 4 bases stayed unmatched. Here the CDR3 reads CASSLMTSGYEQYF. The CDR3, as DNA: TGTGCCAGCAGCCTGATGACTAGCGGCTACGAGCAGTACTTC.

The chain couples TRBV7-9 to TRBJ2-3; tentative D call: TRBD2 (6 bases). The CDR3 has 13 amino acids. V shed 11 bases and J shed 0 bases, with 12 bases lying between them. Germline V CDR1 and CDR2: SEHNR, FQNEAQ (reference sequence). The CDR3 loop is CAPGRESTDTQYF. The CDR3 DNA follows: TGTGCCCCCGGCCGGGAGAGCACAGATACGCAGTATTTT.

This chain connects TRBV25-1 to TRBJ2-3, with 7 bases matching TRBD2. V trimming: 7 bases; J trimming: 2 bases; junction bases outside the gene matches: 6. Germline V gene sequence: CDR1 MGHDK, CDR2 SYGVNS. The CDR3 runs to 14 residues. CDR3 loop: CASTRAGFTDTQYF. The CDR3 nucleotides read TGTGCCAGCACACGAGCGGGGTTCACAGATACGCAGTATTTT.

The CDR3, as DNA: TGCGCCAGCAGTGACAGGCGGTCGGCCCTCCACTTT. It translates to CASSDRRSALHF. The rearrangement links TRBV10-1 to TRBJ1-6; D unresolved. Between the trimmed V and J ends, which lost 3 bases and 14 bases, there was a span of 11 bases. This CDR3 has 12 residues. In germline, CDR1 is WNHNN, CDR2 SYGVQD (reference sequence).

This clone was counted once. CDR3: CASSREVSRGLWNEQFF. Here the CDR3 DNA reads TGTGCCAGCAGCCGCGAAGTTAGCAGGGGGCTGTGGAATGAGCAGTTCTTC. V gene TRBV3-1 (or the pseudogene TRBV3-2) combines with J gene TRBJ2-1; TRBD1 matches at 8 bases. The CDR3 runs 17 residues. Germline CDR1 is LGHDT and CDR2 is YNNKEL (reference sequence). Trimming at V came to 4 bases and at J to 7 bases, leaving 15 bases not matched to a gene.

In nucleotides, the CDR3 is TGTGCCAGCACCAGTTCCTATGGCTACACCTTC. Its protein product is CASTSSYGYTF. The V call is TRBV6-5, the J call TRBJ1-2; D not certain. V lost 7 bases to trimming and J lost 4 bases, with 7 bases between them. The germline V gene encodes CDR1 MNHEY and CDR2 SVGAGI. The CDR3 runs to 11 residues.

The CDR3 DNA reads TGTGCCAGCAGTATTAACAGGAATTCACCCCTCCACTTT. As protein: CASSINRNSPLHF. This chain joins TRBV27 and TRBJ1-6; D may be TRBD1 (5 bases). The CDR3 has 13 amino acids. CDR1 and CDR2 (germline): MNHEY, SMNVEV (reference sequence). Trimming left V 5 bases short and J 7 bases short, with 9 bases between.

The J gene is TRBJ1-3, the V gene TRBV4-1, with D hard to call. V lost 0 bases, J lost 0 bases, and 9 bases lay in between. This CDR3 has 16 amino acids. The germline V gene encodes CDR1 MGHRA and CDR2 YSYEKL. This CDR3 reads CASSQDLTDSGNTIYF. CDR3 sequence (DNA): TGCGCCAGCAGCCAAGATCTTACAGACTCTGGAAACACCATATATTTT.

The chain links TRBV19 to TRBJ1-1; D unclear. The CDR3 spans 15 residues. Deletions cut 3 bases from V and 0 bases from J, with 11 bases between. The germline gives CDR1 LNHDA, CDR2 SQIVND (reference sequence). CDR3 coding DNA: TGTGCCAGTAGTATGAGTTCACCGTTGAACACTGAAGCTTTCTTT. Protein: CASSMSSPLNTEAFF.

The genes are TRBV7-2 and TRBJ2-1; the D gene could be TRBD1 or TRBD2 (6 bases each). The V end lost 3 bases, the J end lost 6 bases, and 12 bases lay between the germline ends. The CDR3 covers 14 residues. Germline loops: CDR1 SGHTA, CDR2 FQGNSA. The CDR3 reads CASSFPGAGNEQFF. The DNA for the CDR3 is TGTGCCAGCAGCTTTCCGGGGGCGGGCAATGAGCAGTTCTTC.

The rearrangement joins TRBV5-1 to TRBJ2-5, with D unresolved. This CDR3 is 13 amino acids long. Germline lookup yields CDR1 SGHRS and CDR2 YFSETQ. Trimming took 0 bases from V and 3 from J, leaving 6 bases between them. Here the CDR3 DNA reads TGCGCCAGCAGCTTGGATTACAAAGAGACCCAGTACTTC. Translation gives CASSLDYKETQYF. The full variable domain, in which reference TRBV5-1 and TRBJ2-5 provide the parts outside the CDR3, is KAGVTQTPRYLIKTRGQQVTLSCSPISGHRSVSWYQQTPGQGLQFLFEYFSETQRNKGNFPGRFSGRQFSNSRSEMNVSTLELGDSALYLCASSLDYKETQYFGPGTRLLVL.

CDR3 DNA sequence: TGTGCCAGTAGTCGCCTGACAGGGGTTAATGAAAAACTGTTTTTT. As protein: CASSRLTGVNEKLFF. The chain joins TRBV19 to TRBJ1-4; 8 bases fit TRBD1. The CDR3 consists of 15 residues. The trim removed 5 bases at V and 4 bases at J, leaving 6 bases unmatched. Germline V gene lookup returns CDR1 LNHDA and CDR2 SQIVND (reference sequence). Full variable domain (rest looked up from reference TRBV19 and TRBJ1-4): DGGITQSPKYLFRKEGQNVTLSCEQNLNHDAMYWYRQDPGQGLRLIYYSQIVNDFQKGDIAEGYSVSREKKESFPLTVTSAQKNPTAFYLCASSRLTGVNEKLFFGSGTQLSVL.

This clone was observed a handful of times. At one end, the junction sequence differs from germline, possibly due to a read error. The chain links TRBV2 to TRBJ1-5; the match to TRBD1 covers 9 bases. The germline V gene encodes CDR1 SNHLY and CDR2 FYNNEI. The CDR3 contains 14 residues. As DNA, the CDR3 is TGTGCCAGCAGTGCCACCGTGGATGGGGGGACAGGGTTTTTT. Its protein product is CASSATVDGGTGFF.